Presented here are 4 T cell receptor beta chains from one specimen sequenced in a study of blood T cell repertoires in COVID-19. Profiling relied on immunoSEQ multiplex PCR, and the TCRdb table lists in-frame clones only, not all of them. The data show a few hundred thousand clones, approximately 88% seen once. Sequencing was performed on peripheral blood. These TCRs come from a woman between 70 and 85 years old with COVID-19, enrolled during active disease.

The V gene is TRBV11-1, the J gene TRBJ1-2; 7 bases are a match to TRBD1. The ends lost 5 bases at V and 8 bases at J; junction bases unmatched: 11. CDR1 and CDR2 from the germline V gene are SGHAT and FQDESV (reference sequence). This CDR3 region has 14 residues. CDR3 DNA: TGTGCCAGCAGCCGGATACAGGGGCCGGGGGGCTACACCTTC. This translates into CASSRIQGPGGYTF.

This chain uses TRBV4-1 with TRBJ1-6, with a tentative D call TRBD1 (6 bases). V was pared by 4 bases and J by 7 bases, with 14 bases between. Germline lookup yields CDR1 MGHRA and CDR2 YSYEKL. This CDR3 has 15 residues. As DNA, the CDR3 is TGCGCCAGCAGCCTTACACAGGGTCGGAATTCACCCCTCCACTTT. Translation gives CASSLTQGRNSPLHF.

CDR3 coding DNA: TGTGCCAGCAGCCCCCGGAAGGAGGGAAACACCATATATTTT. Its protein product is CASSPRKEGNTIYF. The chain has TRBV9 and TRBJ1-3, with no clear D. The V end lost 4 bases, the J end lost 4 bases, and 12 bases lay between the germline ends. This CDR3 contains 14 residues. Germline CDR1 and CDR2: SGDLS and YYNGEE.

The V and J genes are TRBV5-8 and TRBJ1-2, with 10 bases aligning to TRBD1. There are 17 residues in the CDR3. Germline CDR1 SGHTS, CDR2 YDEGEE. Trimming at V came to 4 bases and at J to 4 bases, leaving 13 bases not matched to a gene. CDR3 coding DNA: TGTGCCAGCAGCGAACTGGGACAGGGGCCCGGGGGCTATGGCTACACCTTC. Its translation is CASSELGQGPGGYGYTF.